The source of this TCR beta chain is a study of long-term antiretroviral therapy in people with HIV (dated by TCRdb to between 2021 and 2022). With regard to the full study: The earliest samples were collected roughly a decade before the 2015 WHO recommendation for immediate ART, at a time when ART was usually postponed until CD4 counts fell. A retrospective serial study tested whether ART initiation and durable HIV suppression were associated with changes in peripheral blood TRB repertoire composition and diversity. A total of 192 cryopreserved PBMC samples came from 25 to 35 adults with confirmed HIV infection and were collected serially over a mean of approximately six years (range 1-12). Eleven of the 30 participants with HIV were female. Test extractions of a monoclonal T-cell line alongside some 36 polyclonal samples showed no cross-contamination during QIAcube processing. The research as a whole found: Owing to limited PBMC availability, only the TCR beta chain was sequenced, without alpha chain pairing. A significant increase in TRB diversity was found to be associated with ART initiation, although TRB diversity was observed to remain significantly below that of transplant donor controls even after long-term ART. Because pre-ART samples had limited cell numbers, unsorted PBMC were profiled rather than sorted CD4+ and CD8+ T cells. Compared with controls, HIV repertoires had narrower CDR3 length ranges, and the network structure pointed to an antigen-experienced repertoire that shifted only slightly toward naive after ART. At every time point, the repertoire was dominated by expanded TRB clones first identified before ART initiation, although this dominance fluctuated and, in many PLHIV, declined after ART. The samples span the years 2004 to 2017, and the ART regimens used may be less effective than current regimens. Inferences about post-ART repertoire changes are limited because no data were available on ART adherence, viral resistance or therapy changes.

Sequencing of the TRB variable region was done with the immunoSEQ hsTCRB v3.0 assay at survey level resolution. A depth of roughly 35,000-55,000 T-cell genomes per sample was targeted for TRB sequencing. Pooled TRB libraries were sequenced on an Illumina MiSeq with a v3 150-cycle kit. Regarding the original processing steps: Repertoire analysis ran in R within a reproducible Nextflow workflow covering QC, data transformation and analysis. LymphoSeq2, an R package for AIRR-Seq data exploration, was used to implement custom analyses. A few samples yielding fewer than 5000 total TRB sequences were excluded, leaving 150 to 200 analyzed HIV repertoires. Of the roughly 190 retained HIV repertoires, 55 to 60 were collected before and 120 to 130 after ART initiation. Each repertoire was downsampled to 5000 TRB nucleotide sequences, and summary statistics were averaged across 100 downsampling iterations. TRB sequences were retained for analysis only if CDR3 regions of at least seven amino acids were present. Diversity was measured with a Shannon entropy-derived clonality score and the Gini coefficient. Repertoire networks linked the top 5000 CDR3 amino acid sequences whenever two sequences differed by an edit distance of one. GLIPH2 predicted antigen specificity groups and MHC restriction for TRB CDR3 amino acid sequences. To flag known CMV, EBV, HIV or tissue antigen associations, CDR3 amino acid sequences were matched against VDJdb and McPAS-TCR. Pre-ART, post-ART and control groups were compared with Wilcoxon signed-rank tests and Holm-Bonferroni correction. Sourced from immuneACCESS, this table was stored by TCRdb with only in-frame sequences that have V and J called. A share of the clones is absent; for the studies checked, an unresolved V gene accounts for under half, and the remainder has no known explanation. That table gives V, J and clone size, and the DNA gave D and trimming. Here the sample has 20,000 to 25,000 clones; around 79% occur a single time. 5% of the sample belongs to the ten largest clones.

Trimming at the junction amounts to 3 bases on V and 4 bases on J, and the germline ends lie 15 bases apart. Counted from cysteine to phenylalanine, this CDR3 has 15 amino acids. The read is trimmed to its CDR3 DNA, 45 bases read in frame from base 1. Based on the germline V gene (reference sequence), the CDR1 and CDR2 sequences are LNHDA and SQIVND. This clone appeared a single time. Its antigen has not been determined. Base qualities are not at hand, and no much larger clone is one base apart. Inclusion was restricted to participants for whom at least one PBMC sample before ART initiation and at least two post-ART samples were available. Treatment was received in the United States of America by all participants with HIV. Before DNA extraction, cryopreserved samples of about 1-11 million PBMC were thawed and then washed. At the time of the earliest PBMC sample, participants with HIV were aged between about 23 and 54 years. Each participant contributed PBMC samples from 1-4 timepoints before ART initiation and 2-8 timepoints after ART initiation, with a median of 7 samples. Serial HIV viral load, CD4+ T-cell count, ART history and demographic data were obtained for every participant. Genomic DNA was extracted from unsorted PBMC with a Qiagen kit on a QIAcube, processed in batches of 12 samples.

The sequence links TRBV19 to TRBJ1-2; tentative D gene TRBD1, with 5 bases matching. This specimen was unsorted PBMCs, taken 0.3 years after starting antiretroviral therapy. The clonotype originates from a man in his fifties or sixties with HIV. The CDR3 protein is CASSIGQPGGYGYTF. The DNA sequence is TGTGCCAGTAGTATTGGGCAGCCGGGGGGCTATGGCTACACCTTC.